The present T cell receptor beta chain was sequenced within a study of read filtering for tumor transcriptome and immune sequencing. From 350 to 500 ng of RNA, a library with molecular barcoded alpha/delta and beta/gamma adaptors was made. MiXCR, applied by TCRdb to the reads, yields one record per CDR3 protein. This sample carries 100,000 to 150,000 distinct CDR3 sequences, around 13% of them seen once, and the ten largest clones take approximately 9.9%. General study results and limits: IR-seq captured clonotypes deeper and more reliably than RNA-seq.

The table lists this clonotype with many counts. Its antigen remains unidentified. The junction departs from the called germline gene at one end, perhaps through a read error. Every patient had bone marrow sampled while the disease was active. The CDR3 spans 13 residues. The germline V gene encodes CDR1 SQVTM and CDR2 ANQGSEA. The sample consisted of a population of CD138-negative cells sorted from bone marrow. The chain couples TRBV29-1 to TRBJ1-1; D possibly corresponds to TRBD1 (5 bases). The receptor's source is a donor at least 40 years old with multiple myeloma. The CDR3 sequence: CSADQGGNTEALF. CDR3 bases: TGCAGCGCTGACCAGGGTGGAAACACTGAAGCTCTCTTT. Drawing the rest from reference TRBV29-1 and TRBJ1-1, the complete variable domain is SAVISQKPSRDICQRGTSLTIQCQVDSQVTMMFWYRQQPGQSLTLIATANQGSEATYESGFVIDKFPISRPNLTFSTLTVSNMSPEDSSIYLCSADQGGNTEALFGQGTRLTVV.